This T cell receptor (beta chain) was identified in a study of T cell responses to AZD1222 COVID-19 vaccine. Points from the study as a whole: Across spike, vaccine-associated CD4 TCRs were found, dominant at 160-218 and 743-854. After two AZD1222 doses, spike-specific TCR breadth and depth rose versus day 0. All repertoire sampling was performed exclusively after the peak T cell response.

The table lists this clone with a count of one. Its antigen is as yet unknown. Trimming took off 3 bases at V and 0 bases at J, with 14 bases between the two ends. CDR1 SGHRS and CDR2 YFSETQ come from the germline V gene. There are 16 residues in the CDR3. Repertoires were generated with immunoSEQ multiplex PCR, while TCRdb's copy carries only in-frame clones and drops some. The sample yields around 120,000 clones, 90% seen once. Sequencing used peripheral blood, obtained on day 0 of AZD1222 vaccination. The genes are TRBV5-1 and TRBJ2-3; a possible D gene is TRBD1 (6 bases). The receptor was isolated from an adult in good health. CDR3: CASSSGQIISTDTQYF. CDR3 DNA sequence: TGCGCCAGCAGCTCCGGACAGATAATTAGCACAGATACGCAGTATTTT.